This entry lists 14 T cell receptor beta chains sequenced from one sample in a study of blood T cell repertoires in COVID-19. The data were produced by immunoSEQ multiplex PCR, yet TCRdb's version contains in-frame clones alone and is incomplete. The data show 30,000 to 35,000 clones, about nine tenths seen once. The sample comprised peripheral blood. The receptors were sampled from a man in his sixties with active COVID-19.

V is TRBV19 and J is TRBJ2-7; 8 nucleotides line up with TRBD2. This CDR3 spans 12 amino acids. Germline V gives CDR1 LNHDA, CDR2 SQIVND (reference sequence). The J segment lost 3 bases and the V segment lost 6 bases, leaving 1 base of the junction unmatched. The CDR3 reads CASSGTSYEQYF. The CDR3 coding sequence is TGTGCCAGTAGCGGGACTAGCTACGAGCAGTACTTC.

The chain employs TRBV6-2 or TRBV6-3 and TRBJ2-7, with 9 nucleotides matching TRBD1. Germline CDR1 and CDR2: MNHEY and SVGEGT. V gave up 4 bases and J gave up 5 bases; unmatched junction bases: 3. The CDR3 extends over 13 amino acids. DNA for the CDR3: TGTGCCAGCAGTTGGACAGGGGACCACGAGCAGTACTTC. As protein: CASSWTGDHEQYF.

V and J are TRBV5-1 and TRBJ2-5; TRBD2 aligns across 8 bases. The V gene's germline CDR1 is SGHRS and CDR2 YFSETQ. The CDR3 is 15 amino acids. V was pared by 2 bases and J by 0 bases, with 3 bases of the junction left unmatched. The CDR3 here is CASSFTSGYQETQYF. The CDR3 DNA reads TGCGCCAGCAGCTTCACTAGCGGCTACCAAGAGACCCAGTACTTC. The whole variable domain, filled in from reference TRBV5-1 and TRBJ2-5, reads KAGVTQTPRYLIKTRGQQVTLSCSPISGHRSVSWYQQTPGQGLQFLFEYFSETQRNKGNFPGRFSGRQFSNSRSEMNVSTLELGDSALYLCASSFTSGYQETQYFGPGTRLLVL.

This chain uses TRBV16 with TRBJ1-2; 7 bases agree with TRBD1. The junction had 3 bases not matched to a gene; V was cut back by 4 bases and J by 4 bases. Germline CDR1 and CDR2: KGHSY and FQNENV. The CDR3 is made up of 13 amino acids. The CDR3 DNA follows: TGTGCCAGCAGCCCGGGACAGATCTATGGCTACACCTTC. This encodes CASSPGQIYGYTF. The entire variable domain, with the rest obtained from reference TRBV16 and TRBJ1-2, is as follows: GEEVAQTPKHLVRGEGQKAKLYCAPIKGHSYVFWYQQVLKNEFKFLISFQNENVFDETGMPKERFSAKCLPNSPCSLEIQATKLEDSAVYFCASSPGQIYGYTFGSGTRLTVV.

This chain joins TRBV7-8 and TRBJ2-2, with TRBD1 matching 7 bases. Germline V gene sequence: CDR1 SGHVS, CDR2 FQNEAQ. The ends lost 6 bases at V and 1 base at J; junction bases unmatched: 5. The CDR3 sequence is 15 residues long. Written as DNA, the CDR3 is TGTGCCAGCAGTAATAGACAGGGGAACACCGGGGAGCTGTTTTTT. Encoded protein: CASSNRQGNTGELFF.

The rearrangement joins TRBV12-3 or TRBV12-4 to TRBJ2-5; 8 bases agree with TRBD1. The junction had 3 bases not matched to a gene; V was cut back by 6 bases and J by 6 bases. The CDR3 is 12 amino acids. The CDR3 sequence: CASSQGAKTQYF. The CDR3 DNA follows: TGTGCCAGCAGCCAGGGGGCCAAGACCCAGTACTTC.

J is TRBJ1-4 and V is TRBV4-2; 10 nucleotides match TRBD1. CDR3 length equals 16 residues. The V segment lost 3 bases and the J segment 8 bases; nucleotides outside the gene matches: 9. Germline V CDR1 and CDR2: LGHNA, YNFKEQ. The CDR3 bases are TGTGCCAGCAGCCAGCCAATGGACAGGGGGAACGAAAAACTGTTTTTT. Protein product: CASSQPMDRGNEKLFF.

This rearrangement joins TRBV5-8 to TRBJ1-2; D gene ambiguous. The CDR3 extends over 15 amino acids. V gave up 6 bases and J gave up 3 bases, with 18 bases separating them. The germline V gene has CDR1 SGHTS and CDR2 YDEGEE. CDR3 coding DNA: TGTGCCAGCACCCCTACTGGTATTATGCACTATGGCTACACCTTC. This gives the protein CASTPTGIMHYGYTF.

Comment on this clone: The same CDR3 is also encoded by other DNA sequences in this sample. The V and J genes are TRBV6-5 and TRBJ1-2, with TRBD1 matching 8 bases. This CDR3 has 14 amino acids. From germline, CDR1 is MNHEY and CDR2 SVGAGI. V was pared by 4 bases and J by 4 bases, with 5 bases of the junction left unmatched. CDR3 in amino acids: CASSSDRAPYGYTF. DNA for the CDR3: TGTGCCAGCAGTTCGGACAGGGCGCCCTATGGCTACACCTTC.

This chain uses TRBV11-2 with TRBJ2-7; TRBD2 matches at 12 bases. The germline CDR1 and CDR2 sequences are SGHAT and FQNNGV. Trimming removed 7 bases from V and 6 bases from J; junction bases left unmatched: 13. The CDR3 covers 16 residues. Here the CDR3 DNA reads TGTGCCAGCACCCTATGGGCTAGCGGGGGGGCCGGCGAGCAGTACTTC. This encodes CASTLWASGGAGEQYF.

This clone came up once. The J gene is TRBJ2-1, the V gene TRBV4-3, with TRBD2 identical over 8 bases. V lost 4 bases and J lost 6; bases outside the gene matches: 5. CDR3 size: 14 residues. Germline CDR1 LGHNA, CDR2 YSLEER. The CDR3 region is CASSLREGRNEQFF. The CDR3 DNA sequence: TGCGCCAGCAGCCTACGGGAGGGGCGCAATGAGCAGTTCTTC.

The rearrangement joins TRBV12-3 or TRBV12-4 to TRBJ1-1; TRBD1 is a possible D gene (5 bases). The length of the CDR3 is 13 residues. V lost 3 bases to trimming and J lost 4 bases, with 9 bases between them. The CDR3 here is CASSFLQGTEAFF. CDR3 in DNA: TGTGCCAGCAGTTTTCTCCAGGGCACTGAAGCTTTCTTT.

As DNA, the CDR3 is TGTGCCAGCAGCTTAGGGTTCCCAGGAGGCAATGAGCAGTTCTTC. Translated: CASSLGFPGGNEQFF. The chain joins TRBV13 to TRBJ2-1; D may be TRBD2 (5 bases). V was clipped by 0 bases and J by 6 bases, with 12 bases between them. Germline V CDR1 and CDR2: PRHDT, FYEKMQ (reference sequence). The CDR3 is made up of 15 amino acids.

V is TRBV19 and J is TRBJ2-1; D gene ambiguous. The CDR3 runs 13 residues. V gave up 3 bases and J gave up 5 bases, with 8 bases separating them. Germline V gene data show CDR1 as LNHDA and CDR2 as SQIVND (reference sequence). CDR3: CASSIHRDNEQFF. CDR3 nucleotide sequence: TGTGCCAGTAGTATTCATCGGGACAATGAGCAGTTCTTC.